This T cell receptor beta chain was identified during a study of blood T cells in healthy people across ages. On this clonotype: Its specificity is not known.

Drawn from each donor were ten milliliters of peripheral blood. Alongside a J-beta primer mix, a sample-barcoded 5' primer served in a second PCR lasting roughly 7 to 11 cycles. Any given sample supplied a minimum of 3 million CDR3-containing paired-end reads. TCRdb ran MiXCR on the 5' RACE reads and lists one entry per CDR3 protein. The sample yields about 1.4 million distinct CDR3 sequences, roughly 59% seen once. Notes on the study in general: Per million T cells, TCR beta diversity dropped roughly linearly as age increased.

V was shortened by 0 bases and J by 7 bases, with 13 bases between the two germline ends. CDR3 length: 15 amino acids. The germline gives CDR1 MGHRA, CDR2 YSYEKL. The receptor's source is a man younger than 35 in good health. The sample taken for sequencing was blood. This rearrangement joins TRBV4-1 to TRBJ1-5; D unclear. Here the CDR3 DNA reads TGCGCCAGCAGCCAAGAGTTGGGAACCGGGCAGCCCCAGCATTTT. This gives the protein CASSQELGTGQPQHF.